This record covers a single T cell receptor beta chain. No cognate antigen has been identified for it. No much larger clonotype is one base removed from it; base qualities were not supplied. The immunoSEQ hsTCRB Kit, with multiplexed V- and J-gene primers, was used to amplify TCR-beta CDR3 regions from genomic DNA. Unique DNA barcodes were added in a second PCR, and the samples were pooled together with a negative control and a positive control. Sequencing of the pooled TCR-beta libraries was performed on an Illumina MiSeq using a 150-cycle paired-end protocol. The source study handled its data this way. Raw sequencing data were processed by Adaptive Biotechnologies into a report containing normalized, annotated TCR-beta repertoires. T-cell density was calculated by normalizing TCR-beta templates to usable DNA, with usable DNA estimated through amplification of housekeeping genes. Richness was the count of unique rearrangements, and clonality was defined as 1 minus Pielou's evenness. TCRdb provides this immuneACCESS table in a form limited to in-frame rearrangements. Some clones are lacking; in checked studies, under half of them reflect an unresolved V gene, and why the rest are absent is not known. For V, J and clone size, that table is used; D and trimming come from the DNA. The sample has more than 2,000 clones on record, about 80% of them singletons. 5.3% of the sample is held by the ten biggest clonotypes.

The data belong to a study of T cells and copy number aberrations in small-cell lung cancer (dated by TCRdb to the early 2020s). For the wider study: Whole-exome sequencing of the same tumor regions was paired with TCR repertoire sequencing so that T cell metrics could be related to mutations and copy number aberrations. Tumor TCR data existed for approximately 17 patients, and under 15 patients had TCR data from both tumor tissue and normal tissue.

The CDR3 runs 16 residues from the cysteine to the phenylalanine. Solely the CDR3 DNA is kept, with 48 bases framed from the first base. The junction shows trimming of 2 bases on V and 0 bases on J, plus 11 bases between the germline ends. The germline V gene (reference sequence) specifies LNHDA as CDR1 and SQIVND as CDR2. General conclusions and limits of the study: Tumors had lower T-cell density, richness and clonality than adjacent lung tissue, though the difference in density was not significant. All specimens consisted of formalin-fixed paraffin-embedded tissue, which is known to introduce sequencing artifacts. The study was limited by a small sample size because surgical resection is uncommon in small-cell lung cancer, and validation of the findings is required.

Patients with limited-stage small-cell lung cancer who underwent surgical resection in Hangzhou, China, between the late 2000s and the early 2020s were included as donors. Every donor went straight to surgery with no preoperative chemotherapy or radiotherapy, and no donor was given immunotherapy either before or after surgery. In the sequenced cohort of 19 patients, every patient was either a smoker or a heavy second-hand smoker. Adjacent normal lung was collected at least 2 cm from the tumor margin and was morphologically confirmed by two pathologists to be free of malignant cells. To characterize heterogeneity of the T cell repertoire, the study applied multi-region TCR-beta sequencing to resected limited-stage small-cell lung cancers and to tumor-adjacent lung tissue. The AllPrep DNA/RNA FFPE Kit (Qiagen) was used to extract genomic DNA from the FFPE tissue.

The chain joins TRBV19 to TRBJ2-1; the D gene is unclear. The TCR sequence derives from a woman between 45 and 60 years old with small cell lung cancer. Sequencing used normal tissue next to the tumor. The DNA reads TGTGCCAGTAGTATACTGGTGGGGTTCTCCTACAATGAGCAGTTCTTC. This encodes CASSILVGFSYNEQFF.